This T cell receptor beta chain emerged from a study of monozygotic twins with cystic fibrosis. Study-level results: Median Simpson clonality of roughly 0.01 suggested naive T cells predominated. Co-twins had the most similar V usage for 13 of 16 pairs, J for 8. Unrelated CF individuals shared fewer identical clonotypes than monozygotic CF twins. In this small cohort, shared CDR3 numbers showed no association with age, concordance or disease severity.

V was clipped by 6 bases and J by 10 bases, with 18 bases between them. The CDR3 loop spans 14 amino acids. Germline V gives CDR1 MNHNS, CDR2 SASEGT. A note on this clone: As yet, its antigen is unknown.

The table came from immunoSEQ multiplex PCR; TCRdb's copy has only in-frame clones and leaves some out. The sample has about 24,000 clones, around 90% seen once. This chain connects TRBV6-1 to TRBJ1-4; D call uncertain. The receptor's source is a girl between 2 and 10 years old with cystic fibrosis. The specimen sequenced was blood. The CDR3 bases are TGTGCCAGCAGAGAGACTTGGCTCCCGGGAAAACTGTTTTTT. Amino acid sequence: CASRETWLPGKLFF.